In this sample, the clone carrying this TCR beta chain turned up many times. Its antigen is still unknown. This record belongs to a study of early T cells in non-severe SARS-CoV-2 infection. Whole-study context: Sequencing input comprised bulk RNA from unsorted whole blood; chain pairing was not available.

The study's findings and limits: The matching step, a VDJdb search, favored anti-spike CD8 responses and missed private and CD4 specificities.

Trimming removed 5 bases at V and 6 bases at J, with 14 bases between. The CDR3 runs 14 residues. CDR1 and CDR2 from the germline V gene are SGHAT and FQNNGV. Individual cDNA molecules each received unique molecular identifiers attached to them. TCRdb fed the 5' RACE reads into MiXCR, producing one record per CDR3 protein. Among 60,000 or so distinct CDR3 sequences listed, approximately 12% were seen once. The sequencing sample was made of whole blood. The rearrangement uses TRBV11-2 and TRBJ2-1; D possibly corresponds to TRBD1 (5 bases). The source is an adult who was a healthcare worker with PCR-confirmed SARS-CoV-2 infection or an uninfected control (not recorded which). The CDR3 sequence: CASSLRDVGNEQFF. The CDR3 DNA reads as TGTGCCAGCAGCCTCAGGGATGTGGGCAATGAGCAGTTCTTC.